The 3 T cell receptor beta chains given below trace back to one sample, sequenced in a study of cytomegalovirus exposure and HLA in healthy donors. PCR primers comprised 60 Vbeta and 13 Jbeta primers. Measured with immunoSEQ multiplex PCR; TCRdb has only the in-frame clones, and not every one. The sample consists of tens of thousands of clones, 65% to 80% of them appearing once. Material for sequencing was PBMCs. The receptors here all came from a young man in good health and CMV-seropositive.

The chain has TRBV19 and TRBJ2-2; 8 bases agree with TRBD1. The V gene end was trimmed by 4 bases and the J gene end by 4 bases; junction bases not matched to a gene: 8. The CDR3 covers 16 residues. The V gene's germline CDR1 is LNHDA and CDR2 SQIVND (reference sequence). The CDR3 region is CASSTGTGRGTGELFF. In DNA, the CDR3 is TGTGCCAGTAGTACCGGGACAGGCCGTGGCACCGGGGAGCTGTTTTTT. The full variable domain, rest sourced from reference TRBV19 and TRBJ2-2, is DGGITQSPKYLFRKEGQNVTLSCEQNLNHDAMYWYRQDPGQGLRLIYYSQIVNDFQKGDIAEGYSVSREKKESFPLTVTSAQKNPTAFYLCASSTGTGRGTGELFFGEGSRLTVL.

The chain couples TRBV4-1 to TRBJ2-7; 15 bases align to TRBD2. V lost 3 bases and J lost 0; bases outside the gene matches: 6. This CDR3 region has 18 residues. Germline V gene lookup returns CDR1 MGHRA and CDR2 YSYEKL. The CDR3 sequence: CASSHRTSGGASSYEQYF. The CDR3 bases are TGCGCCAGCAGCCACAGGACTAGCGGGGGGGCCAGCTCCTACGAGCAGTACTTC.

This sequence joins TRBV18 and TRBJ1-1, with 9 bases fitting TRBD1. Trimming took 3 bases from V and 6 from J; bases not matched to a gene: 5. Germline-derived CDR1 and CDR2 are KGHSH and LQKENI. This CDR3 comprises 14 residues. CDR3 sequence: CASSPTGGKPEAFF. For the CDR3, the DNA is TGTGCCAGCTCACCGACAGGGGGGAAGCCTGAAGCTTTCTTT.